These T cell receptor beta chains were read from a single sample in a study of T cells after yellow fever vaccination. TCRdb re-derived calls from the 5' RACE reads in MiXCR, one entry per CDR3 protein. The sample contains around 350,000 distinct CDR3 sequences, around a tenth of which appear only once. The material was PBMCs, obtained on the day of the first yellow fever vaccination. The receptors shown here come from a young man who received the YFV17D yellow fever vaccine. CDR3s include the opening cysteine and the closing phenylalanine or tryptophan. D genes are given only for firm matches. Size tells how often a clone was seen (once, few, many) or the class of an expanded clone, and some rows leave it out.

TRBD1	TRBV7-9	few	TRBJ1-1	TGTGCCAGCAGCCTCCAAAAGGGAGGACAGGGGCAAGGTTCGGCTTTCTTT	CASSLQKGGQGQGSAFF
TRBD1	TRBV20-1	NA	TRBJ1-2	TGCAGTGCTAGGGGGGGGACAGGGGCGTTAAGCCGCTATGGCTACACCTTC	CSARGGTGALSRYGYTF
NA	TRBV2	many	TRBJ2-6	TGTGCCAGCAGTGAATCGGACGCTGGGGCCAACGTCCTGACTTTC	CASSESDAGANVLTF
NA	TRBV7-2	many	TRBJ2-2	TGTGCCAGCAGCTTATTCGGCTACCCGAACACCGGGGAGCTGTTTTTT	CASSLFGYPNTGELFF
NA	TRBV15	NA	TRBJ2-1	TGTGCCACCAGCAGAATCGGGACAAGCAATGAGCAGTTCTTC	CATSRIGTSNEQFF
NA	TRBV7-2	NA	TRBJ1-5	TGTGCCAGCAGCTGGGACGGGAATCAGCCCCAGCATTTT	CASSWDGNQPQHF
NA	TRBV7-2	few	TRBJ2-3	TGTGCCAGCAGCTTAGGACTAGTTTACGCAGATACGCAGTATTTT	CASSLGLVYADTQYF
NA	TRBV12-3/TRBV12-4	NA	TRBJ1-2	TGTGCCAGTTGCACAACGCCCACTTATGGCTACACCTTC	CASCTTPTYGYTF
NA	TRBV7-9	NA	TRBJ2-3	TGTGCCGGGGCTAGAGCAGATACGCAGTATTTT	CAGARADTQYF
NA	TRBV20-1	few	TRBJ1-5	TGCAGTGCTAGAGATTCGGATCAGCCCCAGCATTTT	CSARDSDQPQHF
TRBD2	TRBV11-2	few	TRBJ2-5	TGTGCCAGCAGCTTAGGGGGGGCTAGCGGGGTACCACAAGAGACCCAGTACTTC	CASSLGGASGVPQETQYF
NA	TRBV4-1	few	TRBJ1-5	TGCGCCAGCAACAGGGCTTTCGGCAATCAGCCCCAGCATTTT	CASNRAFGNQPQHF
NA	TRBV7-3	few	TRBJ2-1	TGTGCCAGCAGCCAGGGATGGTACAATGAGCAGTTCTTC	CASSQGWYNEQFF
NA	TRBV6-1	NA	TRBJ1-5	TGTGCCAGCAGTGAGCCCCTCGGACGGGTTAGCAATCAGCCCCAGCATTTT	CASSEPLGRVSNQPQHF
TRBD1	TRBV30	few	TRBJ1-2	TGTGCCTGGAGTCGACAGGGGCGGTGGGGCTACACCTTC	CAWSRQGRWGYTF
TRBD2	TRBV7-3	once	TRBJ2-2	TGTGCCAGCAGCTTAAAGCGGGACCCTCGGTGGACCGGGGAGCTGTTTTTT	CASSLKRDPRWTGELFF
TRBD1	TRBV7-9	few	TRBJ2-2	TGTGCCAGCAGCCTTGCACAGGGGCCCGGGGAGCTGTTTTTT	CASSLAQGPGELFF
NA	TRBV28	NA	TRBJ1-6	TGTGCCAGCAGCCCTGAACAGAATTCACCCCTCCACTTT	CASSPEQNSPLHF
NA	TRBV5-1	many	TRBJ2-1	TGCGCCAGCAGCTTGACCGAGAATGAGCAGTTCTTC	CASSLTENEQFF
TRBD2	TRBV7-2	few	TRBJ2-1	TGTGCCAGCAGCCGTAGCGGGGGGAGCCAGTCAATTCCGTTCTTC	CASSRSGGSQSIPFF
NA	TRBV5-1	NA	TRBJ2-6	TGCGCCAGCAGTTCGGCCCGGGCTGGGGGAGCCAACGTCCTGACTTTC	CASSSARAGGANVLTF
TRBD2	TRBV7-6	NA	TRBJ2-5	TGTGCCAGCAGCTCAGCGGGAACTTGGGAGACCCAGTACTTC	CASSSAGTWETQYF
TRBD1	TRBV4-1	many	TRBJ1-1	TGCGCCAGCAGCCAAGTTGTCAGAACTCCGGGACAGGGGTATGGAGCTTTCTTT	CASSQVVRTPGQGYGAFF
NA	TRBV7-2	NA	TRBJ2-7	TGTGCCAGCAGCACAGATCGCCGGGGCTACGAGCAGTACTTC	CASSTDRRGYEQYF
NA	TRBV7-9	few	TRBJ2-1	TGTGCCAGCAGCTTTTTCGGCAATGAGCAGTTCTTC	CASSFFGNEQFF
NA	TRBV9	many	TRBJ2-3	TGTGCCAGCAGCCGGATGGGGGGGCGCGGAGATACGCAGTATTTT	CASSRMGGRGDTQYF
TRBD1	TRBV5-6	few	TRBJ1-5	TGTGCCAGCAGCTTGGCAGGGGGTTGGGTCAATCAGCCCCAGCATTTT	CASSLAGGWVNQPQHF
NA	TRBV20-1	many	TRBJ1-4	TGCAGTGCTAGAGATCCCAGGGTCGAAGAAAAACTGTTTTTT	CSARDPRVEEKLFF
NA	TRBV7-9	NA	TRBJ2-1	TGTGCCAGCAGCTTGTTGTTCGGGGGGCCCAATGAGCAGTTCTTC	CASSLLFGGPNEQFF
NA	TRBV11-1	NA	TRBJ1-5	TGTGCCAGCAGCTTAGGGATAACAGGGAATACGGGCAATCAGCCCCAGCATTTT	CASSLGITGNTGNQPQHF
TRBD2	TRBV12-3/TRBV12-4	many	TRBJ2-2	TGTGCCAGCAGTTTGCTAGCGGGGGGAAATGCCGGGGAGCTGTTTTTT	CASSLLAGGNAGELFF
NA	TRBV20-1	NA	TRBJ2-5	TGCAGTGCTAGGTTGGGTGCCCAAGAGACCCAGTACTTC	CSARLGAQETQYF
NA	TRBV7-9	few	TRBJ1-1	TGTGCCAGCAGCCCGGGGTTTGAAATGAACACTGAAGCTTTCTTT	CASSPGFEMNTEAFF
NA	TRBV7-9	NA	TRBJ1-1	TGTGCCAGCAGCTTAGCGCACGGGGGCACTGAAGCTTTCTTT	CASSLAHGGTEAFF
NA	TRBV30	few	TRBJ2-1	TGTGCCTGGACCAGCGGTTACTCCTACAATGAGCAGTTCTTC	CAWTSGYSYNEQFF
TRBD2	TRBV5-1	few	TRBJ2-1	TGCGCCAGCAGCCCGGGACTAGCGGGGCGGGGGTACAATGAGCAGTTCTTC	CASSPGLAGRGYNEQFF
TRBD2	TRBV2	NA	TRBJ2-3	TGTGCCATCCAAAGGCCGGGGGGAGGCACAGATACGCAGTATTTT	CAIQRPGGGTDTQYF
NA	TRBV18	few	TRBJ1-4	TGTGCCAGCTCACCAGGAGCCCTCAATGAAAAACTGTTTTTT	CASSPGALNEKLFF
NA	TRBV7-2	many	TRBJ2-2	TGTGCCAGCAGCTTAGCAATCGGGGGGCCGGGCACCGGGGAGCTGTTTTTT	CASSLAIGGPGTGELFF
TRBD1	TRBV29-1	few	TRBJ1-2	TGCAGCGTTGCTGACAGGGGAGGCTACACCTTC	CSVADRGGYTF
TRBD2	TRBV4-1	few	TRBJ2-7	TGCGCCAGCAGCCAAACGGGACTATCGGCCTACGAGCAGTACTTC	CASSQTGLSAYEQYF